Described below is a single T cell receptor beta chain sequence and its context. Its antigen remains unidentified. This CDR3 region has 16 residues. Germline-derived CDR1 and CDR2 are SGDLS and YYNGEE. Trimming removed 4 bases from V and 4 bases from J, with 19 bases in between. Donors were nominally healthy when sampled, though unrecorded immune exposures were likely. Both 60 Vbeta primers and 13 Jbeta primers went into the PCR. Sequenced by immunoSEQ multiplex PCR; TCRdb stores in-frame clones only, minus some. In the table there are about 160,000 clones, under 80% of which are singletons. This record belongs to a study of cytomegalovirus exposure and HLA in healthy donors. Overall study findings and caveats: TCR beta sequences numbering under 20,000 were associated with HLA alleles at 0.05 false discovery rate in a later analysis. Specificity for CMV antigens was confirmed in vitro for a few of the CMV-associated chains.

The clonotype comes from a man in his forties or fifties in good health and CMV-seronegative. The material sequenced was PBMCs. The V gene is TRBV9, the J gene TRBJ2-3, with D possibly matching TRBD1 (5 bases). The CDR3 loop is CASSPYSGFGPDTQYF. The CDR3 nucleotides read TGTGCCAGCAGCCCCTACTCAGGGTTCGGGCCAGATACGCAGTATTTT.